This T cell receptor beta chain was sequenced in a study of CD8 T cells in ankylosing spondylitis (TCRdb year 2017). Regarding the complete study: T cell receptor beta repertoires were profiled in healthy donors and ankylosing spondylitis patients so that disease-linked TCR variants could be found. Peripheral blood was sampled, and synovial fluid was additionally collected from ankylosing spondylitis patients. The full study cohort comprised about 23 ankylosing spondylitis patients and approximately 100 healthy donors.

For each ankylosing spondylitis patient, the synovial fluid sample was matched to a blood sample from that same patient. Taken from the germline V gene, the CDR1 and CDR2 loops are SGHRS and YFSETQ. The junction carries 8 bases between V and J, which are trimmed by 3 bases and 1 base respectively. The CDR3 starts with the cysteine, ends with the phenylalanine, and has 14 residues. Only the CDR3 DNA stays, 42 bases, in frame from base 1. A few counts support this clonotype. It lacks a known antigen. No per-base quality is available; no much larger clone lies one base away. Sequencing used an Illumina HiSeq 2500. TCR beta libraries were prepared by quantitative 5'-RACE with molecular barcodes. As for the authors' bioinformatics: A new computational method based on a probabilistic model of VDJ rearrangement was used to identify disease-linked TCR variants. Starting from the raw public reads, TCRdb applied fastp trimming at Q25, assembled clones with MiXCR and retained in-frame beta chains. Identical CDR3 protein sequences are pooled into one entry, listed with their most common genes and DNA. TCRdb's processing, not the authors' own work, is the source of the V and J calls. This sample has about 140,000 distinct CDR3 sequences in its table, and roughly 8.8% of those were observed once. The top ten clones comprise 7.3% of the sample.

Points the paper makes about the study in general: A TCR beta motif made up of about eight highly homologous amino acid variants appeared to be characteristic of blood from ankylosing spondylitis patients. According to the report, matched synovial fluid samples from ankylosing spondylitis patients were significantly enriched for the disease-linked clones. Some of the motif variants had been reported before in the synovial fluid and blood of reactive arthritis patients, a finding that suggests common disease-initiation mechanisms. A CD8+ phenotype was shown by the disease-linked clones, which were found at relatively low frequencies in peripheral blood.

The specimen was synovial fluid, either unsorted or a sorted T cell fraction (not recorded which). This clonotype originated in a male donor with ankylosing spondylitis. The chain is encoded by TRBV5-1 joined to TRBJ2-1; no D gene is confidently identified. The CDR3 reads as follows: CASSWDPSYNEQFF. In nucleotide form, the sequence is TGCGCCAGCAGCTGGGATCCTTCCTACAATGAGCAGTTCTTC.